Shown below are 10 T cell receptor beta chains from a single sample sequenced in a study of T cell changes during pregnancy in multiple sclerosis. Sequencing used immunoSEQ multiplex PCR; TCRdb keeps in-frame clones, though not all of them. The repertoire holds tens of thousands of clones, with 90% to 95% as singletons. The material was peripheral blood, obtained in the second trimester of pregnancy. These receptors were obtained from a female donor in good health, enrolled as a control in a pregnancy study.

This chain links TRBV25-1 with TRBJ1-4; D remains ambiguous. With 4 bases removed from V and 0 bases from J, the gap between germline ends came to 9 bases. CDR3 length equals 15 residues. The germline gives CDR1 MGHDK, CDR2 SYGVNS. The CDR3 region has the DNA TGTGCCAGCAGTGCAGGTCCGCCAACTAATGAAAAACTGTTTTTT. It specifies CASSAGPPTNEKLFF.

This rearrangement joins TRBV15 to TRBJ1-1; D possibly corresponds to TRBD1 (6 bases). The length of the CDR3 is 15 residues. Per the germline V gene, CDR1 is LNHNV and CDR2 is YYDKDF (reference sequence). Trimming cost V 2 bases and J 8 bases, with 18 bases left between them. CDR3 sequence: CATSRPAVGTSEAFF. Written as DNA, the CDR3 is TGTGCCACCAGCAGACCGGCAGTAGGGACATCCGAAGCTTTCTTT.

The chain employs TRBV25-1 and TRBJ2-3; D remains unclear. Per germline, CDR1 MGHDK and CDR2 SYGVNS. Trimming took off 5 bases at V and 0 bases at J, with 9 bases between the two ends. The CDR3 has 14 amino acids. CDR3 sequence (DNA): TGTGCCAGCAGTCCGGGTGCTAGCACAGATACGCAGTATTTT. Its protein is CASSPGASTDTQYF.

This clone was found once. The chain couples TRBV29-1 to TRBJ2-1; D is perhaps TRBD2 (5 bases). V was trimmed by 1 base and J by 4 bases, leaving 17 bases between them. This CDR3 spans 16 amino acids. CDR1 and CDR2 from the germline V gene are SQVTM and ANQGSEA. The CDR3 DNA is TGCAGCGTTGAAGGGGCTAGCCCAACAACGTACAATGAGCAGTTCTTC. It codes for CSVEGASPTTYNEQFF.

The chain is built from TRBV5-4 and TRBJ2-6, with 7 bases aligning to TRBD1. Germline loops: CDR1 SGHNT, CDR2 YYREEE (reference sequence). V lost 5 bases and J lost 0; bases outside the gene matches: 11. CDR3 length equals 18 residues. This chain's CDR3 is CASRLGQLTVSGANVLTF. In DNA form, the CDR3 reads TGTGCCAGCAGACTGGGACAGTTGACTGTCTCTGGGGCCAACGTCCTGACTTTC.

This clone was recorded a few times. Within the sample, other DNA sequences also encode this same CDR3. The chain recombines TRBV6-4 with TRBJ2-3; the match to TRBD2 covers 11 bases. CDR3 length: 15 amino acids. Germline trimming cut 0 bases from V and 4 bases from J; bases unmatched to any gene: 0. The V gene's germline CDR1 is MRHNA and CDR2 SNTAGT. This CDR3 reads CASSDSSGGADTQYF. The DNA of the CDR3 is TGTGCCAGCAGTGACTCTAGCGGGGGGGCAGATACGCAGTATTTT.

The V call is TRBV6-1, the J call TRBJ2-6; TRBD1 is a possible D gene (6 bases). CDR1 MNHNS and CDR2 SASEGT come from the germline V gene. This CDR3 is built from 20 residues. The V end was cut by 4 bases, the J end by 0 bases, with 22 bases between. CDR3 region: CASSVRQDLLHYSGANVLTF. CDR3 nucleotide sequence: TGTGCCAGCAGTGTTAGACAGGATCTTCTTCACTACTCTGGGGCCAACGTCCTGACTTTC.

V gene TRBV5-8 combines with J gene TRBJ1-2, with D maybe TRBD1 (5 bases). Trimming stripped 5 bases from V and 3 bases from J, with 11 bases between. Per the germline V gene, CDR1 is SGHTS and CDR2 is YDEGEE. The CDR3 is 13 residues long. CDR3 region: CASSPGMDYGYTF. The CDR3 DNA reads TGTGCCAGCAGTCCAGGGATGGACTATGGCTACACCTTC.

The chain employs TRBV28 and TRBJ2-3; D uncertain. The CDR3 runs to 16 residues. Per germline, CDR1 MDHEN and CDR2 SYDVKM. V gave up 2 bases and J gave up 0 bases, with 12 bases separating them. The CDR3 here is CASSLGVSASTDTQYF. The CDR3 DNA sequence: TGTGCCAGCAGTTTAGGAGTGTCGGCTAGCACAGATACGCAGTATTTT.

CDR3 protein: CASSRPLGDRADEQFF. CDR3 bases: TGCGCCAGCAGTCGCCCATTGGGGGACAGGGCGGATGAGCAGTTCTTC. V gene TRBV23-1 combines with J gene TRBJ2-1, with TRBD1 matching over 9 bases. TRBV23-1 is labeled an ORF, and its function is uncertain. The CDR3 runs 16 residues. The J segment lost 8 bases and the V segment lost 4 bases, leaving 12 bases of the junction unmatched.